This T cell receptor (beta chain) stems from a study of T cells in Graves' hyperthyroidism and ophthalmopathy. General observations from the study: Most clonotypes expanded in the thyroid (above 0.001) were also present in blood.

This clonotype came up a few times. Its target is unknown. Using RNA transcripts as the source, TCR beta CDR3 regions were amplified. The TCR CDR3 was amplified in a first-round RT-PCR using the HTBI primer set. TCRdb passed the multiplex PCR reads through MiXCR, listing each CDR3 protein once. The table shows 600,000 to 850,000 distinct CDR3 sequences, with around 19% occurring only once. It was uncontrolled infection, other autoimmune disease, pregnancy or lactation that excluded patients. This clonotype was sampled from a woman in her fifties or sixties with Graves' hyperthyroidism that later progressed to Graves' ophthalmopathy. Source material: blood.

The CDR3 here is CAGSGRGDTQYF. The CDR3 nucleotides read TGTGCCGGTAGCGGGAGGGGAGATACGCAGTATTTT. The chain joins TRBV2 to TRBJ2-3; 11 bases match TRBD2. J lost 5 bases, V lost 11 bases, and 3 bases had no gene match. Germline CDR1 is SNHLY and CDR2 is FYNNEI. This CDR3 is 12 amino acids long.